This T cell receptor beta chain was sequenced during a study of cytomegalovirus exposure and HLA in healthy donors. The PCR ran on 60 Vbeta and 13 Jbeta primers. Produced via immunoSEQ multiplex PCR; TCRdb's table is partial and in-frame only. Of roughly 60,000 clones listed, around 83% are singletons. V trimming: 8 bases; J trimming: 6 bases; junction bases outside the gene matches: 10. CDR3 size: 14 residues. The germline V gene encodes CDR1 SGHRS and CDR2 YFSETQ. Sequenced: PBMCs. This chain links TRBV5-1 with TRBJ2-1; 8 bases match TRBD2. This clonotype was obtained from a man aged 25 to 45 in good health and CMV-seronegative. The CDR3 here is CASRGGGPPNEQFF. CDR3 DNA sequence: TGCGCCAGTCGGGGGGGAGGGCCCCCCAATGAGCAGTTCTTC.